The source of this TCR beta chain is a study of blood T cell repertoires in COVID-19. V was trimmed by 2 bases and J by 1 base, leaving 6 bases between them. The CDR3 extends over 15 amino acids. Germline V gene lookup returns CDR1 LGHNA and CDR2 YNFKEQ. The repertoire was sequenced with immunoSEQ multiplex PCR; TCRdb's copy has only in-frame clones and lacks some. Here the sample spans more than 95,000 clones, around 85% being singletons. The sequencing sample was made of peripheral blood. This sequence originates from a woman aged 80 or over with COVID-19, enrolled during active disease. The chain employs TRBV4-2 and TRBJ2-6; D possibly corresponds to TRBD2 (5 bases). CDR3 protein: CASSQRGSGANVLTF. Here the CDR3 DNA reads TGTGCCAGCAGCCAAAGAGGGTCTGGGGCCAACGTCCTGACTTTC.